This T cell receptor beta chain was sequenced in a study of PD-1 blockade in classical Hodgkin lymphoma. Study as a whole: Patients were treated with nivolumab at 3 mg/kg, and this was given intravenously every 2 weeks.

Worth noting for this clone: Its antigen is not known.

Clones were read by immunoSEQ multiplex PCR, and TCRdb kept only the in-frame ones, dropping some. The sample shows some 93,000 clones, nearly 90% of them seen only once. The study, taken as a whole, reports: Compared with baseline, CD4+ but not CD8+ TCR diversity had risen significantly by C4D1. Newly diagnosed and completely responding patients shared comparable baseline diversity. Patients who initiated nivolumab within 1 year of ASCT were excluded.

This CDR3 comprises 14 residues. With V trimmed by 5 bases and J by 6 bases, 9 bases remained unmatched. The germline gives CDR1 SEHNR, CDR2 FQNEAQ (reference sequence). After autologous stem cell transplantation all patients relapsed, and prior brentuximab vedotin exposure differed between cohorts. The chain carries TRBV7-9 and TRBJ2-5; 7 bases fit TRBD2. Sample: peripheral blood mononuclear cells (PBMCs), taken before the second cycle of nivolumab. This clonotype originated in a human donor with classical Hodgkin lymphoma. CDR3 region: CASSPERGAQTQYF. The CDR3 DNA sequence: TGTGCCAGCAGCCCTGAGCGGGGCGCGCAGACCCAGTACTTC.